The 26 T cell receptor beta chains below come from one sample, sequenced in a study of T cell responses to AZD1222 COVID-19 vaccine. Generated by immunoSEQ multiplex PCR, the TCRdb table keeps only in-frame clones and is missing some. The repertoire has 100,000 to 150,000 clones, 92% of them found once; the top ten carry approximately 1%. The starting material was peripheral blood, obtained on day 0 of AZD1222 vaccination. These receptors came from an adult in good health.

This chain connects TRBV3-1 (or the pseudogene TRBV3-2) to TRBJ1-1; TRBD1 matches at 7 bases. In germline, CDR1 is LGHDT, CDR2 YNNKEL (reference sequence). The CDR3 is 12 residues long. V trimming: 2 bases; J trimming: 7 bases; junction bases outside the gene matches: 1. CDR3 loop: CASSQWDSEAFF. CDR3 in DNA: TGTGCCAGCAGCCAATGGGACAGTGAAGCTTTCTTT.

The chain is built from TRBV24-1 and TRBJ2-1, with D possibly being TRBD1 or TRBD2 (5 bases each). The germline gives CDR1 KGHDR, CDR2 SFDVKD. The CDR3 contains 16 residues. V was clipped by 9 bases and J by 9 bases, with 26 bases between them. The DNA for the CDR3 is TGTGCCACCGGGTTTGGATTTGGGGACGATCAGAGTGAGCAGTTCTTC. Its protein product is CATGFGFGDDQSEQFF.

CDR3 coding DNA: TGCGCCAGCAGCTTGGCACAGGGCGTCTCTGGAAACACCATATATTTT. Translating gives CASSLAQGVSGNTIYF. This chain uses TRBV5-1 with TRBJ1-3, with D possibly being TRBD1 (6 bases). Germline CDR1 is SGHRS and CDR2 is YFSETQ. The CDR3 runs 16 residues. Between the trimmed V and J ends, which lost 0 bases and 0 bases, there was a span of 10 bases.

The gene calls are TRBV18 and TRBJ1-3, with 11 nucleotides matching TRBD1. CDR1 is KGHSH, CDR2 LQKENI, per germline. V dropped 4 bases and J dropped 4; count of bases not matched to a gene: 12. This CDR3 region has 18 residues. The CDR3 DNA sequence: TGTGCCAGCTCACTTAACGTCAGAGGACAGGGGGCCGGAAACACCATATATTTT. Translating gives CASSLNVRGQGAGNTIYF.

The sample holds one count of this clone. The rearrangement joins TRBV27 to TRBJ2-7, with TRBD1 matching over 8 bases. This CDR3 is 14 amino acids long. The junction had 4 bases not matched to a gene; V was cut back by 2 bases and J by 4 bases. Looked up from germline, CDR1 is MNHEY and CDR2 is SMNVEV (reference sequence). The CDR3 protein is CASSLGQGQYEQYF. The CDR3 DNA sequence: TGTGCCAGCAGTTTAGGACAGGGTCAGTACGAGCAGTACTTC.

V and J are TRBV7-9 and TRBJ2-7; TRBD1 aligns across 9 bases. Germline V lookup: CDR1 SEHNR, CDR2 FQNEAQ (reference sequence). The CDR3 totals 15 residues. V lost 5 bases to trimming and J lost 5 bases; unmatched junction nucleotides: 10. The CDR3 sequence: CASSPPGTGIHEQYF. CDR3 in DNA: TGTGCCAGCAGCCCCCCCGGGACAGGGATCCACGAGCAGTACTTC.

The chain uses TRBV3-1 (or the pseudogene TRBV3-2) and TRBJ2-5; D perhaps matches TRBD2 (5 bases). CDR3 length: 17 residues. In germline, CDR1 is LGHDT, CDR2 YNNKEL (reference sequence). V was clipped by 3 bases and J by 2 bases, with 19 bases between them. CDR3 DNA: TGTGCCAGCAGCCAGTATAGCGCGGGTCTGATGCAAGAGACCCAGTACTTC. Translation: CASSQYSAGLMQETQYF.

This clone has a single count. V and J are TRBV29-1 and TRBJ1-2; D is ambiguous. CDR1 and CDR2 (germline): SQVTM, ANQGSEA. The CDR3 is 12 amino acids. Trimming removed 7 bases at V and 4 bases at J, with 13 bases between. The chain's CDR3 is CSANPAGYGYTF. The CDR3 bases are TGCAGCGCTAACCCGGCGGGCTATGGCTACACCTTC.

The chain carries TRBV27 and TRBJ1-1; D gene uncertain. The CDR3 is 13 amino acids. Germline assignment: CDR1 MNHEY and CDR2 SMNVEV (reference sequence). Trimming cost V 2 bases and J 3 bases, with 7 bases left between them. The CDR3 is CASSLKGYTEAFF. CDR3 DNA sequence: TGTGCCAGCAGTTTAAAGGGATACACTGAAGCTTTCTTT.

This sequence joins TRBV4-1 and TRBJ1-2; D possibly corresponds to TRBD1 (5 bases). Germline-derived CDR1 and CDR2 are MGHRA and YSYEKL. V was clipped by 1 base and J by 5 bases, with 14 bases between them. This CDR3 is 15 amino acids long. The CDR3 spells CASSQAPQGLYGYTF. In DNA, the CDR3 is TGCGCCAGCAGCCAAGCTCCCCAGGGCCTTTATGGCTACACCTTC.

This sequence joins TRBV5-6 and TRBJ1-5, with no clear D. V lost 0 bases, J lost 5 bases, and 9 bases lay in between. The CDR3 length is 14 residues. Germline V CDR1 and CDR2: SGHDT, YYEEEE. The CDR3 DNA sequence: TGTGCCAGCAGCTTGGGGGTAACGGATCAGCCCCAGCATTTT. Protein product: CASSLGVTDQPQHF.

The chain recombines TRBV2 with TRBJ1-2; 9 bases are shared with TRBD1. The CDR3 runs 13 residues. Germline V lookup: CDR1 SNHLY, CDR2 FYNNEI. V gave up 6 bases and J gave up 8 bases; unmatched junction bases: 7. CDR3 amino acids: CASSPDRGRGYTF. Written as DNA, the CDR3 is TGTGCCAGCAGCCCGGACAGGGGACGAGGCTACACCTTC.

The chain joins TRBV4-1 to TRBJ1-6; 11 bases line up with TRBD1. The V and J ends lost 2 bases and 4 bases, in that order; junction bases with no gene match: 7. The length of the CDR3 is 18 residues. Germline CDR1 is MGHRA and CDR2 is YSYEKL. The CDR3 sequence is CASSQSAGQGAYNSPLHF. CDR3 coding DNA: TGCGCCAGCAGCCAAAGCGCCGGACAGGGGGCGTATAATTCACCCCTCCACTTT.

This sequence joins TRBV10-3 and TRBJ1-5; 11 bases map to TRBD1. From germline, CDR1 is ENHRY and CDR2 SYGVKD. The CDR3 is made up of 18 amino acids. Trimming removed 2 bases from V and 3 bases from J; junction bases left unmatched: 9. The CDR3 region has the DNA TGTGCCATCAGTGAGGGACAGGGGGCATCGATGGTCAATCAGCCCCAGCATTTT. It codes for CAISEGQGASMVNQPQHF.

The gene calls are TRBV5-4 and TRBJ2-5; no firm D call. The germline V gene encodes CDR1 SGHNT and CDR2 YYREEE (reference sequence). CDR3 length: 14 amino acids. The V end was cut by 4 bases, the J end by 3 bases, with 13 bases between. In nucleotides, the CDR3 is TGTGCCAGCAGCCTAAAGGCCCAAGAAGAGACCCAGTACTTC. This gives the protein CASSLKAQEETQYF.

The chain has TRBV4-1 and TRBJ2-7; D remains unclear. Trimming shortened V by 0 bases and J by 1 base, and 7 bases separated the two germline ends. The germline V gene has CDR1 MGHRA and CDR2 YSYEKL. This CDR3 is 14 amino acids long. As DNA, the CDR3 is TGCGCCAGCAGCCAAGACCCCAGGTCCTACGAGCAGTACTTC. Protein: CASSQDPRSYEQYF.

V is TRBV19 and J is TRBJ2-1; a possible D gene is TRBD2 (5 bases). The V and J ends lost 5 bases and 4 bases respectively, with 15 bases between them. Germline CDR1 reads LNHDA; CDR2 reads SQIVND (reference sequence). This CDR3 contains 15 residues. This CDR3 reads CASSSFGVGYNEQFF. The CDR3 DNA reads as TGTGCCAGTAGTTCCTTCGGGGTAGGATACAATGAGCAGTTCTTC.

The J gene is TRBJ1-2, the V gene TRBV24-1; possibly TRBD1 for D (5 bases). The CDR3 is 14 amino acids. V was clipped by 4 bases and J by 1 base, with 9 bases between them. Germline V gene data show CDR1 as KGHDR and CDR2 as SFDVKD. The CDR3 region has the DNA TGTGCCACCAGTGACCCGGGGCGTAACTATGGCTACACCTTC. This translates into CATSDPGRNYGYTF.

This chain connects TRBV27 to TRBJ1-5, with D maybe TRBD1 (6 bases). Deletions cut 5 bases from V and 0 bases from J, with 23 bases between. CDR3 size: 19 residues. In germline, CDR1 is MNHEY, CDR2 SMNVEV (reference sequence). The CDR3 DNA is TGTGCCAGCAGTCCGGGCCCTGCGGGGGCCAGTTATAGCAATCAGCCCCAGCATTTT. Amino acids: CASSPGPAGASYSNQPQHF.

The rearrangement joins TRBV30 to TRBJ1-4; D remains unclear. Germline V gives CDR1 GTSNPN, CDR2 SVGIG (reference sequence). The CDR3 runs to 18 residues. Trimming cost V 5 bases and J 1 base, with 23 bases left between them. The CDR3 sequence is CAWEEYEADAITNEKLFF. The CDR3 bases are TGTGCCTGGGAAGAGTACGAAGCGGATGCTATAACTAATGAAAAACTGTTTTTT.

The chain couples TRBV28 to TRBJ2-7; 10 nucleotides line up with TRBD1. The CDR3 is made up of 14 amino acids. V dropped 5 bases and J dropped 3; count of bases not matched to a gene: 4. CDR1 is MDHEN and CDR2 is SYDVKM in the germline V gene. The CDR3 sequence: CASSLTGGHYEQYF. The CDR3 bases are TGTGCCAGCAGTCTGACAGGGGGCCACTACGAGCAGTACTTC.

This clone came up once. The chain is built from TRBV6-2 or TRBV6-3 and TRBJ2-1; D is unresolved. Germline-derived CDR1 and CDR2 are MNHEY and SVGEGT. This CDR3 spans 15 amino acids. V lost 0 bases to trimming and J lost 4 bases, with 10 bases between them. The CDR3 loop reads CASSYSGRNYNEQFF. The DNA for the CDR3 is TGTGCCAGCAGTTACTCGGGAAGGAATTACAATGAGCAGTTCTTC.

The V and J genes are TRBV2 and TRBJ1-5, with 9 nucleotides matching TRBD1. After removal of 5 bases from V and 0 bases from J, the junction contained 11 bases not matched to a gene. Germline loops: CDR1 SNHLY, CDR2 FYNNEI. CDR3 length: 18 amino acids. CDR3 in DNA: TGTGCCAGCAGTTGGACAGGGGATTTAGTGTTTAGCAATCAGCCCCAGCATTTT. Translating it yields CASSWTGDLVFSNQPQHF.

This clone was seen a handful of times. The CDR3 spells CASSTETGTGKIEQYF. The CDR3 nucleotides read TGCGCCAGCAGCACAGAGACCGGGACAGGGAAAATCGAGCAGTACTTC. The genes are TRBV5-1 and TRBJ2-7; TRBD1 agrees at 9 bases. Germline V gene sequence: CDR1 SGHRS, CDR2 YFSETQ. V lost 4 bases and J lost 6; bases outside the gene matches: 14. The CDR3 spans 16 residues.

This clone has just one count. The rearrangement joins TRBV5-6 to TRBJ1-2; 7 positions match TRBD1. CDR1 and CDR2 (germline): SGHDT, YYEEEE. Unmatched junction bases numbered 7, after V lost 0 bases and J lost 5 bases. The CDR3 has 15 amino acids. Here the CDR3 reads CASSLVGQRVYGYTF. CDR3 bases: TGTGCCAGCAGCTTGGTGGGACAGCGAGTTTATGGCTACACCTTC.

The chain carries TRBV27 and TRBJ2-2; 9 positions match TRBD2. After removal of 0 bases from V and 4 bases from J, the junction contained 12 bases not matched to a gene. Germline values: CDR1 MNHEY, CDR2 SMNVEV (reference sequence). The CDR3 is 19 residues long. The CDR3 region is CASSLSYPAGGWGTGELFF. The CDR3 nucleotides read TGTGCCAGCAGTTTATCGTATCCAGCGGGAGGTTGGGGCACCGGGGAGCTGTTTTTT.